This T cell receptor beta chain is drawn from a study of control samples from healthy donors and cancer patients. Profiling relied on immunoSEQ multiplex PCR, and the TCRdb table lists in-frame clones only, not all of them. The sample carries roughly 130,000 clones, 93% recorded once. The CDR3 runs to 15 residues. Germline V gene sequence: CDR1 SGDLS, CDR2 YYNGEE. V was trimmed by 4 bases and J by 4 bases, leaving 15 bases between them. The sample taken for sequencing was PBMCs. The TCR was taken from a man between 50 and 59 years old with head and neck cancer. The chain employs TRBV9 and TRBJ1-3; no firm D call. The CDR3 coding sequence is TGTGCCAGCAGCCCTTCCCCCTCTTCGGGAAACACCATATATTTT. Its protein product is CASSPSPSSGNTIYF.